A single sample is the source of the 30 T cell receptor beta chains below, sequenced in a study of blood T cell repertoires in COVID-19. Repertoires were generated with immunoSEQ multiplex PCR, while TCRdb's copy carries only in-frame clones and drops some. This table has 200,000 or so clones, roughly 82% appearing once. The sequencing input was peripheral blood. Receptors originate from a man aged 40-55 years who had recovered from COVID-19.

The CDR3 DNA reads TGTGCCAGCAGTGGCGGTAGCGGGAACACCGGGGAGCTGTTTTTT. It is translated as CASSGGSGNTGELFF. V and J are TRBV2 and TRBJ2-2; possible D gene TRBD2, 6 bases. The V gene lost 4 bases and the J gene lost 1 base, with 10 bases spanning the gap. This CDR3 is built from 15 residues. Germline CDR1 and CDR2: SNHLY and FYNNEI.

The CDR3 bases are TGTGCCAGCAGCTTGTATGCAGGGGGCGGAGATGAGCAGTTCTTC. Its translation is CASSLYAGGGDEQFF. The chain couples TRBV5-8 to TRBJ2-1, with TRBD1 matching over 8 bases. Per germline, CDR1 SGHTS and CDR2 YDEGEE. J was trimmed by 8 bases and V by 1 base; bases with no gene match: 8. CDR3 length: 15 amino acids. Complete variable domain (other parts from reference TRBV5-8 and TRBJ2-1): EAGVTQSPTHLIKTRGQQATLRCSPISGHTSVYWYQQALGLGLQFLLWYDEGEERNRGNFPPRFSGRQFPNYSSELNVNALELEDSALYLCASSLYAGGGDEQFFGPGTRLTVL.

The DNA for the CDR3 is TGTGCCAGCAGCTTACGGGACAGCAGATCTGGGGCCAACGTCCTGACTTTC. Residues: CASSLRDSRSGANVLTF. The genes are TRBV11-3 and TRBJ2-6; the match to TRBD1 covers 7 bases. V was pared by 2 bases and J by 1 base, with 5 bases of the junction left unmatched. The CDR3 spans 17 residues. Per germline, CDR1 SGHNT and CDR2 YENEEA.

The rearrangement links TRBV6-1 to TRBJ1-5; unclear D gene. V lost 0 bases, J lost 2 bases, and 8 bases lay in between. Germline V lookup: CDR1 MNHNS, CDR2 SASEGT. The CDR3 covers 15 residues. The CDR3 sequence: CASSEALGGNQPQHF. DNA of the CDR3: TGTGCCAGCAGTGAAGCCCTAGGTGGCAATCAGCCCCAGCATTTT.

This clone came up a few times. The chain is built from TRBV7-2 and TRBJ1-1, with D possibly TRBD1 on 6 matching bases. Germline CDR1 SGHTA, CDR2 FQGNSA. Deletions cut 8 bases from V and 1 base from J, with 14 bases between. This CDR3 has 14 amino acids. Here the CDR3 DNA reads TGTGCCAGCGTCCGGGGGGCCCCGAACACTGAAGCTTTCTTT. Translation gives CASVRGAPNTEAFF.

Here the CDR3 reads CAWSPGTGEGNQPQHF. CDR3 DNA: TGTGCCTGGAGCCCCGGGACAGGGGAGGGCAATCAGCCCCAGCATTTT. V and J are TRBV30 and TRBJ1-5; 10 bases line up with TRBD1. The junction had 7 bases not matched to a gene; V was cut back by 3 bases and J by 2 bases. This CDR3 is built from 16 residues. The V gene's germline CDR1 is GTSNPN and CDR2 SVGIG (reference sequence).

The rearrangement uses TRBV3-1 (or the pseudogene TRBV3-2) and TRBJ1-5; D remains unclear. Trimming removed 4 bases at V and 7 bases at J, with 14 bases between. Germline V gene sequence: CDR1 LGHDT, CDR2 YNNKEL (reference sequence). This CDR3 region has 14 residues. The CDR3 bases are TGTGCCAGCAGCCCTCACCTTGGAGGGCAGCCCCAGCATTTT. It specifies CASSPHLGGQPQHF.

The chain joins TRBV3-1 (or the pseudogene TRBV3-2) to TRBJ2-7, with 7 nucleotides matching TRBD1. This CDR3 comprises 19 residues. Trimming took 0 bases from V and 3 from J; bases not matched to a gene: 17. Germline-derived CDR1 and CDR2 are LGHDT and YNNKEL (reference sequence). The CDR3 is CASSQDLNRGRNADYEQYF. In DNA, the CDR3 is TGTGCCAGCAGCCAAGACTTGAACAGGGGCCGCAACGCGGACTACGAGCAGTACTTC.

This clone came up once. V usage is TRBV11-2 and J usage is TRBJ1-1, with 7 bases matching TRBD1. Germline V gene lookup returns CDR1 SGHAT and CDR2 FQNNGV. With V trimmed by 6 bases and J by 3 bases, 7 bases remained unmatched. There are 14 residues in the CDR3. The CDR3 loop reads CASRKDREDTEAFF. The CDR3 DNA follows: TGTGCCAGCAGGAAAGACAGGGAGGACACTGAAGCTTTCTTT.

The chain joins TRBV6-2 or TRBV6-3 to TRBJ1-6; D is uncertain. Germline values: CDR1 MNHEY, CDR2 SVGEGT. This CDR3 is 14 amino acids long. V lost 7 bases to trimming and J lost 2 bases, with 9 bases between them. CDR3 amino acids: CASNPNTYNSPLHF. The CDR3 DNA reads TGTGCCAGCAACCCGAACACCTATAATTCACCCCTCCACTTT.

V and J are TRBV10-3 and TRBJ2-2; 8 positions agree with TRBD2. V dropped 3 bases and J dropped 4; count of bases not matched to a gene: 4. CDR3 length: 15 residues. CDR1 and CDR2 from the germline V gene are ENHRY and SYGVKD. The chain's CDR3 is CAISEAGAATGELFF. As DNA, the CDR3 is TGTGCCATCAGTGAAGCGGGAGCCGCCACCGGGGAGCTGTTTTTT.

This rearrangement joins TRBV19 to TRBJ1-1; no clear D. CDR1 and CDR2 (germline): LNHDA, SQIVND (reference sequence). The V end was cut by 5 bases, the J end by 1 base, with 11 bases between. The length of the CDR3 is 14 residues. The CDR3 DNA reads TGTGCCAGTAGTTCGACTACGGCGAACACTGAAGCTTTCTTT. Its protein is CASSSTTANTEAFF.

The rearrangement joins TRBV4-1 to TRBJ1-1; D call uncertain. The CDR3 runs 14 residues. Trimming stripped 0 bases from V and 0 bases from J, with 5 bases between. In germline, CDR1 is MGHRA, CDR2 YSYEKL. DNA of the CDR3: TGCGCCAGCAGCCAAGATCCGGTGAACACTGAAGCTTTCTTT. Its protein product is CASSQDPVNTEAFF.

The J gene is TRBJ2-3, the V gene TRBV7-2; D gene ambiguous. The CDR3 has 13 residues. The germline gives CDR1 SGHTA, CDR2 FQGNSA. V lost 3 bases, J lost 5 bases, and 9 bases lay in between. In DNA form, the CDR3 reads TGTGCCAGCAGCTTCACTTTTGGAGATACGCAGTATTTT. Protein: CASSFTFGDTQYF.

This chain joins TRBV6-5 and TRBJ1-3; D might be TRBD1 (6 bases). The CDR3 runs to 12 residues. V shed 6 bases and J shed 7 bases, with 10 bases lying between them. Germline assignment: CDR1 MNHEY and CDR2 SVGAGI. The chain's CDR3 is CASRNRVNTIYF. CDR3 DNA: TGTGCCAGCAGAAACAGGGTTAACACCATATATTTT.

This chain connects TRBV6-5 to TRBJ1-1, with TRBD1 matching over 12 bases. This CDR3 contains 15 residues. In germline, CDR1 is MNHEY, CDR2 SVGAGI. With V trimmed by 6 bases and J by 4 bases, 6 bases remained unmatched. The CDR3 nucleotides read TGTGCCAGCAGAAGGGACAGGGGGCGCGGCACTGAAGCTTTCTTT. Translating gives CASRRDRGRGTEAFF.

The genes are TRBV4-3 and TRBJ1-2; D is perhaps TRBD1 (6 bases). With 0 bases removed from V and 6 bases from J, the gap between germline ends came to 14 bases. The CDR3 runs 15 residues. The germline gives CDR1 LGHNA, CDR2 YSLEER. This chain's CDR3 is CASSQEPQGSNGYTF. CDR3 coding DNA: TGCGCCAGCAGCCAAGAGCCGCAGGGGAGCAATGGCTACACCTTC.

The chain has TRBV10-2 and TRBJ1-2; 11 bases match TRBD1. Germline lookup yields CDR1 WSHSY and CDR2 SAAADI. V gave up 8 bases and J gave up 3 bases; unmatched junction bases: 2. This CDR3 has 13 amino acids. CDR3 in DNA: TGCGCCAGCGGGACAGGGGGACACTATGGCTACACCTTC. It yields the protein CASGTGGHYGYTF.

As DNA, the CDR3 is TGTGCCAGCAGCCTACAGGGGGTACTCACTGAAGCTTTCTTT. Its protein product is CASSLQGVLTEAFF. The chain couples TRBV7-2 to TRBJ1-1; TRBD1 matches at 8 bases. The junction had 6 bases not matched to a gene; V was cut back by 5 bases and J by 4 bases. CDR1 is SGHTA, CDR2 FQGNSA, per germline. The CDR3 length is 14 residues.

The rearrangement joins TRBV5-4 to TRBJ2-1, with 9 nucleotides matching TRBD1. The CDR3 covers 17 residues. V lost 5 bases to trimming and J lost 5 bases; unmatched junction nucleotides: 14. Germline assignment: CDR1 SGHNT and CDR2 YYREEE (reference sequence). In DNA form, the CDR3 reads TGTGCCAGCAGAATTACGCCGGGACAGGGTTGGCACAATGAGCAGTTCTTC. It encodes CASRITPGQGWHNEQFF.

This clone was detected only a few times. The gene calls are TRBV7-2 and TRBJ1-6; the match to TRBD1 covers 7 bases. CDR1 SGHTA and CDR2 FQGNSA come from the germline V gene. The V gene end was trimmed by 5 bases and the J gene end by 10 bases; junction bases not matched to a gene: 8. The CDR3 is 14 residues long. The CDR3 spells CASSQTGAGSPLHF. As DNA, the CDR3 is TGTGCCAGCAGCCAAACAGGGGCTGGATCACCCCTCCACTTT. The complete variable domain, with remaining parts taken from reference TRBV7-2 and TRBJ1-6, reads GAGVSQSPSNKVTEKGKDVELRCDPISGHTALYWYRQSLGQGLEFLIYFQGNSAPDKSGLPSDRFSAERTGGSVSTLTIQRTQQEDSAVYLCASSQTGAGSPLHFGNGTRLTVT.

The gene calls are TRBV19 and TRBJ2-1, with D possibly matching TRBD2 (5 bases). The CDR3 covers 14 residues. The germline V gene encodes CDR1 LNHDA and CDR2 SQIVND (reference sequence). The V end lost 3 bases, the J end lost 4 bases, and 10 bases lay between the germline ends. The DNA of the CDR3 is TGTGCCAGTAGTATGCGGGTGGGATACAATGAGCAGTTCTTC. It encodes CASSMRVGYNEQFF.

The V and J genes are TRBV3-1 (or the pseudogene TRBV3-2) and TRBJ1-1; 11 bases fit TRBD1. V lost 3 bases to trimming and J lost 1 base; unmatched junction nucleotides: 1. CDR3 size: 15 residues. Germline values: CDR1 LGHDT, CDR2 YNNKEL (reference sequence). The CDR3 DNA reads TGTGCCAGCAGCCACGGGACAGGGGGGAACACTGAAGCTTTCTTT. Translation: CASSHGTGGNTEAFF.

Remarks on this clone: This specimen includes other DNA sequences encoding the same CDR3. V usage is TRBV4-3 and J usage is TRBJ2-7; no definite D call. Germline V gene data show CDR1 as LGHNA and CDR2 as YSLEER. V lost 0 bases and J lost 2, with 5 bases in between. There are 13 residues in the CDR3. The CDR3 nucleotides are TGCGCCAGCAGCCAAGATCTAGCCTACGAGCAGTACTTC. The encoded protein is CASSQDLAYEQYF.

The rearrangement uses TRBV18 and TRBJ2-3; D may be TRBD2 (6 bases). CDR3 size: 13 residues. Germline-derived CDR1 and CDR2 are KGHSH and LQKENI. Trimming left V 3 bases short and J 6 bases short, with 10 bases between. The CDR3, as DNA: TGTGCCAGCTCACCTCCAGGGAGGGATACGCAGTATTTT. Residues: CASSPPGRDTQYF. Based on the CDR3 plus reference TRBV18 and TRBJ2-3, the full variable domain is NAGVMQNPRHLVRRRGQEARLRCSPMKGHSHVYWYRQLPEEGLKFMVYLQKENIIDESGMPKERFSAEFPKEGPSILRIQQVVRGDSAAYFCASSPPGRDTQYFGPGTRLTVL.

The V call is TRBV21-1, the J call TRBJ2-7; no check of the table's D call, TRBD1, against the DNA was made. TRBV21-1 is a documented pseudogene. This CDR3 has 19 amino acids. This CDR3 is CASSEKRVTGNLSSYEQYF. The DNA of the CDR3 is TGTGCCAGCAGCGAAAAGAGGGTCACAGGGAACCTAAGCTCCTACGAGCAGTACTTC.

V and J are TRBV11-2 and TRBJ2-2, with no clear D. V was pared by 5 bases and J by 4 bases, with 8 bases between. Germline CDR1 reads SGHAT; CDR2 reads FQNNGV. CDR3 length: 13 residues. CDR3 bases: TGTGCCAGCAGCCAACGAGTCACCGGGGAGCTGTTTTTT. Protein sequence: CASSQRVTGELFF.

J is TRBJ2-2 and V is TRBV27; 7 positions match TRBD2. The length of the CDR3 is 15 residues. With V trimmed by 4 bases and J by 4 bases, 6 bases remained unmatched. Germline assignment: CDR1 MNHEY and CDR2 SMNVEV (reference sequence). CDR3 residues: CASSWTRDGTGELFF. The CDR3 DNA reads as TGTGCCAGCAGTTGGACTAGGGACGGCACCGGGGAGCTGTTTTTT.

This clone was recorded a few times. The chain uses TRBV5-4 and TRBJ2-3, with 8 positions matching TRBD2. V was clipped by 5 bases and J by 1 base; unmatched bases: 6. Germline values: CDR1 SGHNT, CDR2 YYREEE (reference sequence). This CDR3 is built from 15 residues. The CDR3 coding sequence is TGTGCCAGCAGGCCCCGGGGGGGGCGCACAGATACGCAGTATTTT. This sequence encodes CASRPRGGRTDTQYF.

This sequence joins TRBV4-1 and TRBJ2-1, with 7 bases identical to TRBD1. Trimming removed 1 base from V and 8 bases from J; junction bases left unmatched: 14. The CDR3 is made up of 17 amino acids. Germline-derived CDR1 and CDR2 are MGHRA and YSYEKL. The CDR3 DNA reads as TGCGCCAGCAGCCAAGTGGCCTTCAGGGGGACCACGGATGAGCAGTTCTTC. The encoded protein is CASSQVAFRGTTDEQFF.